Below are 25 T cell receptor beta chains sequenced from a single sample in a study of T-cell reconstitution after alpha-beta-depleted transplantation in children. Preparing the TCRbeta library involved the use of unique molecular identifiers. TCRdb processed the PCR reads anew with MiXCR; each CDR3 protein has one entry. The repertoire holds approximately 8,700 distinct CDR3 sequences, with approximately 15% as singletons. The input for sequencing was PBMCs, mostly from graft donor cells, taken 60 days after TCRalphabeta/CD19-depleted stem cell transplant. These receptors were obtained from a male patient between 5 and 17 years old who had a stem cell transplant for acute lymphoblastic leukemia, so the T cells may come from the graft donor.

This clonotype was found many times. The V call is TRBV3-1, the J call TRBJ2-1; TRBD1 aligns across 8 bases. Germline assignment: CDR1 LGHDT and CDR2 YNNKEL (reference sequence). This CDR3 comprises 17 residues. V trimming: 2 bases; J trimming: 4 bases; junction bases outside the gene matches: 10. DNA for the CDR3: TGTGCCAGCAGCCAACAAATGGGGACAGGAATTTACAATGAGCAGTTCTTC. Translating gives CASSQQMGTGIYNEQFF.

At least ten counts were recorded for this clonotype. This chain joins TRBV7-9 and TRBJ1-4, with 8 bases matching TRBD1. CDR3 size: 14 residues. Germline values: CDR1 SEHNR, CDR2 FQNEAQ (reference sequence). V was pared by 5 bases and J by 7 bases, with 6 bases of the junction left unmatched. DNA for the CDR3: TGTGCCAGCAGCATAGGACAGGGAGGTGAAAAACTGTTTTTT. This translates into CASSIGQGGEKLFF.

This clonotype has a count of ten or more. The chain is built from TRBV7-8 and TRBJ1-1; D unresolved. This CDR3 region has 14 residues. V dropped 6 bases and J dropped 6 bases, with 17 bases sitting between them. CDR1 and CDR2 from the germline V gene are SGHVS and FQNEAQ. CDR3 sequence: CASRSFPPNAEAFF. In DNA, the CDR3 is TGTGCCAGCAGATCTTTTCCTCCAAACGCTGAAGCTTTCTTT.

This clonotype has a handful of counts. The chain has TRBV23-1 and TRBJ2-5, with 7 bases aligning to TRBD2. TRBV23-1 is designated an ORF whose function remains uncertain. The CDR3 consists of 12 residues. J lost 3 bases, V lost 10 bases, and 5 bases had no gene match. CDR3 nucleotides: TGCGCCACCTGGGGGGGGAAAGAGACCCAGTACTTC. Protein: CATWGGKETQYF.

This clonotype was seen repeatedly, ten times or more. The chain has TRBV19 and TRBJ1-1, with D perhaps matching TRBD1 (5 bases). The CDR3 has 14 residues. The V end was cut by 6 bases, the J end by 0 bases, with 11 bases between. Looked up from germline, CDR1 is LNHDA and CDR2 is SQIVND (reference sequence). The CDR3 region has the DNA TGTGCCAGTAGATCGGGACGGATGAACACTGAAGCTTTCTTT. As protein: CASRSGRMNTEAFF.

Ten or more counts support this clonotype. The V and J genes are TRBV10-1 and TRBJ2-3, with TRBD1 identical over 8 bases. Germline lookup yields CDR1 WNHNN and CDR2 SYGVQD (reference sequence). V was clipped by 2 bases and J by 5 bases; unmatched bases: 6. The CDR3 is 15 amino acids. CDR3 loop: CASSEGTGSRDTQYF. CDR3 DNA sequence: TGCGCCAGCAGTGAGGGGACAGGTTCACGAGATACGCAGTATTTT.

This clonotype was observed a few times. The chain combines TRBV9 with TRBJ1-4; TRBD1 matches 9 bases. The V gene's germline CDR1 is SGDLS and CDR2 YYNGEE. The trim removed 4 bases at V and 0 bases at J, leaving 7 bases unmatched. This CDR3 is built from 17 residues. The CDR3 is CASSPGTGRATNEKLFF. The CDR3 nucleotides are TGTGCCAGCAGCCCTGGGACAGGGAGGGCAACTAATGAAAAACTGTTTTTT.

This clonotype was counted at least ten times. The chain carries TRBV28 and TRBJ2-1, with 9 bases aligning to TRBD1. The CDR3 is made up of 14 amino acids. Per germline, CDR1 MDHEN and CDR2 SYDVKM. The ends lost 6 bases at V and 9 bases at J; junction bases unmatched: 9. CDR3 loop: CASSGTGIPTEQFF. In DNA, the CDR3 is TGTGCCAGCAGCGGGACAGGGATCCCTACTGAGCAGTTCTTC.

This clonotype was observed many times. The CDR3 is CASSPVGHTEAFF. In DNA, the CDR3 is TGTGCCAGCTCCCCCGTTGGGCACACTGAAGCTTTCTTT. The rearrangement links TRBV18 to TRBJ1-1; D call uncertain. The CDR3 consists of 13 residues. Germline lookup yields CDR1 KGHSH and CDR2 LQKENI. V was pared by 6 bases and J by 3 bases, with 11 bases between.

This clonotype was detected ten times or more. V is TRBV12-5 and J is TRBJ1-5, with a possible D match to TRBD1 (6 bases). The ends were cut back, 1 base at V and 6 bases at J, with 7 bases in the middle. The CDR3 sequence is 13 residues long. Germline lookup yields CDR1 LGHNT and CDR2 FRNRAP. As DNA, the CDR3 is TGTGCTAGTGGTTTGGGGGGGGCTCAGCCCCAGCATTTT. It specifies CASGLGGAQPQHF.

There are many counts of this clonotype. The chain combines TRBV9 with TRBJ2-2; D perhaps matches TRBD1 (6 bases). Germline assignment: CDR1 SGDLS and CDR2 YYNGEE. This CDR3 region has 16 residues. Trimming pared 4 bases from V and 0 bases from J, leaving 13 bases between. DNA for the CDR3: TGTGCCAGCAGCCCCTATGGGGGCCCGAACACCGGGGAGCTGTTTTTT. This gives the protein CASSPYGGPNTGELFF.

By frequency in the sample, this clonotype is large. This chain links TRBV2 with TRBJ2-1, with 8 positions matching TRBD1. Looked up from germline, CDR1 is SNHLY and CDR2 is FYNNEI. The CDR3 contains 15 residues. V was pared by 7 bases and J by 4 bases, with 9 bases of the junction left unmatched. The CDR3 loop reads CASIKTGGDYNEQFF. The CDR3 nucleotides are TGTGCCAGCATTAAAACAGGGGGAGATTACAATGAGCAGTTCTTC.

This clonotype was seen at least ten times. The chain combines TRBV10-3 with TRBJ2-1; 13 positions match TRBD2. Trimming removed 0 bases from V and 9 bases from J; junction bases left unmatched: 2. CDR3 length equals 15 residues. Germline-derived CDR1 and CDR2 are ENHRY and SYGVKD. The DNA of the CDR3 is TGTGCCATCAGTGAGTCGGGACTAGCGGGAAGTGAGCAGTTCTTC. Residues: CAISESGLAGSEQFF.

The chain combines TRBV6-1 with TRBJ2-7, with TRBD1 matching over 9 bases. V lost 7 bases, J lost 5 bases, and 6 bases stayed unmatched. The CDR3 is 13 amino acids. Germline lookup yields CDR1 MNHNS and CDR2 SASEGT. The CDR3 bases are TGTGCCAGCACACGACAGGGGGGGGACGAGCAGTACTTC. It translates to CASTRQGGDEQYF.

The V gene is TRBV6-1, the J gene TRBJ1-6; TRBD1 matches at 9 bases. Germline V gene data show CDR1 as MNHNS and CDR2 as SASEGT. The CDR3 extends over 17 amino acids. J lost 10 bases, V lost 6 bases, and 16 bases had no gene match. The chain's CDR3 is CASRGPIQGAGGSPLHF. The CDR3 DNA reads TGTGCCAGCAGGGGCCCCATACAGGGGGCTGGTGGGTCACCCCTCCACTTT.

This clonotype was observed many times. This chain links TRBV6-4 with TRBJ2-7; possible D gene TRBD2, 6 bases. CDR1 MRHNA and CDR2 SNTAGT come from the germline V gene. The CDR3 is made up of 13 amino acids. The germline V and J ends were trimmed by 2 bases and 6 bases, with 11 bases remaining between them. CDR3: CASSDDETSEQYF. The CDR3 DNA follows: TGTGCCAGCAGTGACGACGAGACTAGCGAGCAGTACTTC.

This clonotype was observed many times. The chain links TRBV5-4 to TRBJ2-1; TRBD2 matches at 9 bases. The CDR3 is 15 residues long. V dropped 0 bases and J dropped 8; count of bases not matched to a gene: 6. The germline V gene has CDR1 SGHNT and CDR2 YYREEE (reference sequence). CDR3 DNA sequence: TGTGCCAGCAGCTTGGTCCATAGCGGGGGTGATGAGCAGTTCTTC. Its protein is CASSLVHSGGDEQFF. Variable domain in full (rest from reference TRBV5-4 and TRBJ2-1): ETGVTQSPTHLIKTRGQQVTLRCSSQSGHNTVSWYQQALGQGPQFIFQYYREEENGRGNFPPRFSGLQFPNYSSELNVNALELDDSALYLCASSLVHSGGDEQFFGPGTRLTVL.

In its sample, this clonotype was seen many times. The rearrangement uses TRBV12-3 or TRBV12-4 and TRBJ1-5; 7 bases match TRBD1. CDR3 length: 13 residues. Trimming took 6 bases from V and 4 from J; bases not matched to a gene: 3. CDR3 sequence (DNA): TGTGCCAGCAGCTCACAGGGGAATCAGCCCCAGCATTTT. Translating gives CASSSQGNQPQHF.

This clonotype was seen ten or more times. The chain combines TRBV7-3 with TRBJ2-1, with D uncertain. The CDR3 consists of 13 residues. Germline V gene lookup returns CDR1 SGHTA and CDR2 FQGTGA. The germline V and J ends were trimmed by 3 bases and 4 bases, with 7 bases remaining between them. CDR3 in amino acids: CASSFTAYNEQFF. CDR3 bases: TGTGCCAGCAGCTTCACGGCATACAATGAGCAGTTCTTC.

This clonotype was detected ten times or more. The rearrangement links TRBV7-9 to TRBJ1-6; TRBD1 is a possible D gene (5 bases). V was pared by 1 base and J by 10 bases, with 14 bases between. This CDR3 is built from 15 residues. The germline V gene has CDR1 SEHNR and CDR2 FQNEAQ (reference sequence). The CDR3: CASSLGGLRDSPLHF. The CDR3, as DNA: TGTGCCAGCAGCTTAGGGGGCCTGCGGGACTCACCCCTCCACTTT.

Ten or more counts support this clonotype. J is TRBJ2-7 and V is TRBV7-9, with D unresolved. The CDR3 totals 12 residues. Trimming took off 3 bases at V and 4 bases at J, with 7 bases between the two ends. From germline, CDR1 is SEHNR and CDR2 FQNEAQ (reference sequence). CDR3 sequence reads: CASSFTVYEQYF. The CDR3, as DNA: TGTGCCAGCAGCTTTACCGTTTACGAGCAGTACTTC.

The genes are TRBV6-2 or TRBV6-3 and TRBJ1-1, with unresolved D. Trimming took off 5 bases at V and 0 bases at J, with 10 bases between the two ends. In germline, CDR1 is MNHEY, CDR2 SVGEGT. This CDR3 comprises 14 residues. The CDR3 nucleotides are TGTGCCAGCAGTAAAACAGAGATGAACACTGAAGCTTTCTTT. Its translation is CASSKTEMNTEAFF.

This clonotype was observed many times. The chain employs TRBV6-5 and TRBJ1-3, with D possibly being TRBD1 (6 bases). The CDR3 is 14 residues long. The V end lost 3 bases, the J end lost 3 bases, and 9 bases lay between the germline ends. From germline, CDR1 is MNHEY and CDR2 SVGAGI. The DNA of the CDR3 is TGTGCCAGCAGTTATGACAGGCGTGGAAACACCATATATTTT. It translates to CASSYDRRGNTIYF.

This clonotype appeared many times. The rearrangement joins TRBV21-1 to TRBJ2-7; the table's D call of TRBD2 was not tested on the DNA. TRBV21-1 is a pseudogene segment. CDR3 size: 16 residues. In DNA, the CDR3 is TGTGCCAGCAGCGGAACCTGGGGCCCATCTGCCTACGAGCAGTACTTC. Its translation: CASSGTWGPSAYEQYF.

This clonotype was counted many times. V usage is TRBV6-2 or TRBV6-3 and J usage is TRBJ2-7, with 9 bases matching TRBD2. The CDR3 totals 14 residues. Trimming at V came to 6 bases and at J to 4 bases, leaving 7 bases not matched to a gene. CDR1 and CDR2 from the germline V gene are MNHEY and SVGEGT. CDR3 sequence reads: CASRPPSGTYEQYF. The CDR3 bases are TGTGCCAGCAGGCCGCCTAGCGGGACATACGAGCAGTACTTC.